Listed here are 20 T cell receptor beta chains from one sample, sequenced in a study of post-analysis software for immune sequencing data. Researchers reported that TCR beta cDNA libraries carried unique molecular identifiers. One entry per CDR3 protein, called by TCRdb with MiXCR from the PCR reads. The repertoire holds roughly 800,000 distinct CDR3 sequences, with 46% as singletons. Study conclusions and caveats: In patients, five TRBV segments were more frequent than in controls, with TRBV5-6, TRBV5-1 and TRBV20-1 among them.

These TCRs are of unknown antigen specificity. The sequencing input was blood. Source of these receptors: a girl aged 5 to 17 with multiple sclerosis.

The chain couples TRBV20-1 to TRBJ2-1; TRBD2 is a possible D gene (7 bases). Germline CDR1 is DFQATT and CDR2 is SNEGSKA (reference sequence). The V end lost 3 bases, the J end lost 4 bases, and 13 bases lay between the germline ends. The CDR3 is 14 amino acids. The chain's CDR3 is CSARWAGAYNEQFF. The CDR3 region has the DNA TGCAGTGCTAGGTGGGCGGGGGCTTACAATGAGCAGTTCTTC.

In nucleotides, the CDR3 is TGCAGTGCTAGAAACACAAACAGGGGAGGGAATCAGCCCCAGCATTTT. This encodes CSARNTNRGGNQPQHF. The chain has TRBV20-1 and TRBJ1-5; TRBD1 agrees at 7 bases. The V segment lost 2 bases and the J segment 4 bases; nucleotides outside the gene matches: 11. Germline CDR1 is DFQATT and CDR2 is SNEGSKA (reference sequence). This CDR3 region has 16 residues.

This clonotype was seen a few times. The chain carries TRBV15 and TRBJ2-7; D is possibly TRBD2 (5 bases). The germline CDR1 and CDR2 sequences are LNHNV and YYDKDF (reference sequence). The V gene lost 0 bases and the J gene lost 4 bases, with 13 bases spanning the gap. This CDR3 region has 15 residues. The CDR3 reads CATSRDLGDPYEQYF. CDR3 nucleotides: TGTGCCACCAGCAGAGATCTCGGGGATCCTTACGAGCAGTACTTC.

This clonotype was seen only a few times. V and J are TRBV7-9 and TRBJ2-7; TRBD2 agrees at 12 bases. Germline V gene lookup returns CDR1 SEHNR and CDR2 FQNEAQ (reference sequence). The V segment lost 7 bases and the J segment 2 bases; nucleotides outside the gene matches: 9. This CDR3 spans 16 amino acids. Here the CDR3 DNA reads TGTGCCAGCACCCTACCCCGGACTAGCGGGACCTACGAGCAGTACTTC. Translation gives CASTLPRTSGTYEQYF. Variable domain in full (rest from reference TRBV7-9 and TRBJ2-7): DTGVSQNPRHKITKRGQNVTFRCDPISEHNRLYWYRQTLGQGPEFLTYFQNEAQLEKSRLLSDRFSAERPKGSFSTLEIQRTEQGDSAMYLCASTLPRTSGTYEQYFGPGTRLTVT.

CDR3 bases: TGTGCCAGCAGTTGGGGGGCTGGGGCCAACGTCCTGACTTTC. Amino acids: CASSWGAGANVLTF. The rearrangement links TRBV12-3 or TRBV12-4 to TRBJ2-6; D possibly corresponds to TRBD2 (6 bases). V was pared by 4 bases and J by 2 bases, with 6 bases between. The CDR3 extends over 14 amino acids.

This clonotype was counted a single time. The gene calls are TRBV20-1 and TRBJ1-2; tentatively, D is TRBD1 (6 bases). The CDR3 totals 14 residues. Germline loops: CDR1 DFQATT, CDR2 SNEGSKA (reference sequence). Trimming left V 3 bases short and J 3 bases short, with 14 bases between. CDR3 bases: TGCAGTGCTAGCCTCGGGGGGGGCTACTATGGCTACACCTTC. Its translation is CSASLGGGYYGYTF.

This clonotype was found a few times. The chain uses TRBV2 and TRBJ2-7; D could derive from TRBD1 or TRBD2 (5 bases each). CDR1 SNHLY and CDR2 FYNNEI come from the germline V gene. The CDR3 totals 12 residues. Trimming took 8 bases from V and 1 from J, leaving 9 bases between them. The DNA for the CDR3 is TGTGCCAGCGAGGGGCAGTCCTACGAGCAGTACTTC. The encoded protein is CASEGQSYEQYF.

The chain is built from TRBV7-9 and TRBJ2-1, with 10 bases identical to TRBD2. Germline CDR1 is SEHNR and CDR2 is FQNEAQ (reference sequence). Trimming at V came to 4 bases and at J to 15 bases, leaving 9 bases not matched to a gene. The CDR3 spans 13 residues. As DNA, the CDR3 is TGTGCCAGCAGCTCTAGCGGGAGCCCGTTGCTGTTCTTC. Residues: CASSSSGSPLLFF.

The chain couples TRBV10-3 to TRBJ2-1, with TRBD1 identical over 9 bases. Germline lookup yields CDR1 ENHRY and CDR2 SYGVKD. The CDR3 covers 14 residues. Losses at the gene ends were 4 bases for V and 4 bases for J; bases not matched to a gene: 2. Here the CDR3 reads CAISGQGEYNEQFF. CDR3 DNA sequence: TGTGCCATCAGTGGACAGGGGGAGTACAATGAGCAGTTCTTC.

This clonotype appeared a few times. V is TRBV25-1 and J is TRBJ2-1, with D possibly being TRBD2 (5 bases). The germline V gene encodes CDR1 MGHDK and CDR2 SYGVNS. Trimming stripped 1 base from V and 9 bases from J, with 13 bases between. The CDR3 loop spans 14 amino acids. CDR3 loop: CASSELAHGVEQFF. The CDR3 coding sequence is TGTGCCAGCAGTGAATTAGCTCACGGGGTTGAGCAGTTCTTC. The complete variable domain, with remaining parts taken from reference TRBV25-1 and TRBJ2-1, reads EADIYQTPRYLVIGTGKKITLECSQTMGHDKMYWYQQDPGMELHLIHYSYGVNSTEKGDLSSESTVSRIRTEHFPLTLESARPSHTSQYLCASSELAHGVEQFFGPGTRLTVL.

V and J are TRBV7-6 and TRBJ1-5; tentative D call: TRBD1 (5 bases). Per the germline V gene, CDR1 is SGHVS and CDR2 is FNYEAQ. V was shortened by 5 bases and J by 6 bases, with 14 bases between the two germline ends. There are 14 residues in the CDR3. CDR3 in DNA: TGTGCCAGCAGCCCGACAGAGACCACTCAGCCCCAGCATTTT. Translation gives CASSPTETTQPQHF.

The genes are TRBV29-1 and TRBJ2-5; 11 bases map to TRBD2. V shed 4 bases, J shed 11 bases, and the junction held 15 bases outside the gene matches. The CDR3 loop spans 15 amino acids. Germline V gene data show CDR1 as SQVTM and CDR2 as ANQGSEA. The CDR3 loop is CSVGTGTSGRNEQYF. The CDR3 nucleotides are TGCAGCGTTGGCACCGGGACTAGCGGTCGCAATGAGCAGTACTTC.

This clonotype was observed a handful of times. The genes are TRBV29-1 and TRBJ2-1; D ambiguous. Trimming took 5 bases from V and 2 from J, leaving 16 bases between them. The CDR3 runs to 15 residues. In germline, CDR1 is SQVTM, CDR2 ANQGSEA. The CDR3 DNA reads TGCAGCGTTACCGGCGGTCGCGGAACCTACAATGAGCAGTTCTTC. Protein sequence: CSVTGGRGTYNEQFF.

The chain couples TRBV11-2 to TRBJ2-4; tentative D call: TRBD2 (5 bases). The DNA end favors TRBJ2-7, so the J call may be wrong. The CDR3 has 16 amino acids. Per germline, CDR1 SGHAT and CDR2 FQNNGV. The CDR3 DNA is TGTGCCAGCAGCTTAAAGTGGGCTAGCCCTTCCTACGAGCAGTACTTC. As protein: CASSLKWASPSYEQYF.

This CDR3 reads CATSRQRGGTQYF. The DNA of the CDR3 is TGTGCCACCAGCCGCCAACGGGGGGGGACCCAGTACTTC. V gene TRBV15 combines with J gene TRBJ2-5, with TRBD2 matching 8 bases. Germline V lookup: CDR1 LNHNV, CDR2 YYDKDF (reference sequence). CDR3 length: 13 residues. The ends lost 5 bases at V and 7 bases at J; junction bases unmatched: 6.

The chain has TRBV7-9 and TRBJ1-2, with D hard to call. This CDR3 comprises 14 residues. V was shortened by 5 bases and J by 1 base, with 11 bases between the two germline ends. Germline V gene data show CDR1 as SEHNR and CDR2 as FQNEAQ (reference sequence). Here the CDR3 DNA reads TGTGCCAGCAGCCCCCCGGGGAGTAACTATGGCTACACCTTC. This gives the protein CASSPPGSNYGYTF.

As to this clonotype: The DNA is omitted, as the CDR3 cannot be located on it reliably, and the CDR3 follows TCRdb's listing. V usage is TRBV15 and J usage is TRBJ1-2; the tabulated D call, TRBD1, remains unverified against the DNA. Germline V gene lookup returns CDR1 LNHNV and CDR2 YYDKDF (reference sequence). The CDR3 sequence runs 17 residues, both termini included. The CDR3 spells CATSRVGLGTGSYGHTF.

V gene TRBV5-1 combines with J gene TRBJ1-2; D unresolved. V lost 0 bases and J 5 bases, leaving 11 bases between the germline ends. Germline-derived CDR1 and CDR2 are SGHRS and YFSETQ. The CDR3 runs to 14 residues. The CDR3 nucleotides are TGCGCCAGCAGCTTGGTCCCGGGAGATTATGGCTACACCTTC. Residues: CASSLVPGDYGYTF.

The rearrangement links TRBV7-2 to TRBJ2-5; 9 bases agree with TRBD2. The closer fit of TRBJ2-1 to the DNA end suggests the J call may be wrong. This CDR3 is 14 amino acids long. Germline CDR1 and CDR2: SGHTA and FQGNSA. The CDR3, as DNA: TGTGCCAGCAGCTTCCCGACTAGCGGAGAGACCCAGTTCTTC. Residues: CASSFPTSGETQFF.

V usage is TRBV10-3 and J usage is TRBJ2-7; 8 bases are shared with TRBD1. The CDR3 has 14 residues. The J segment lost 6 bases and the V segment lost 0 bases, leaving 4 bases of the junction unmatched. From germline, CDR1 is ENHRY and CDR2 SYGVKD. CDR3 protein: CAISESGQGFEQYF. In nucleotides, the CDR3 is TGTGCCATCAGTGAGTCAGGACAGGGTTTCGAGCAGTACTTC.